This section outlines one TCR beta chain sequence together with its context. Assay: immunoSEQ multiplex PCR; the TCRdb copy retains only in-frame clones and omits some. The sample carries around 86,000 clones, about 88% recorded once. These data come from a study of OX40 agonist ivuxolimab in advanced cancers. About the research overall: The study treated patients with ivuxolimab, an agonistic anti-OX40 (CD134) antibody.

The CDR3 covers 11 residues. CDR1 and CDR2 from the germline V gene are SEHNR and FQNEAQ (reference sequence). The ends were cut back, 6 bases at V and 4 bases at J, with 6 bases in the middle. Anyone with autoimmune disease history or systemic immunosuppression was excluded. Baseline, cycle 4 day 1, and cycle 7 day 1 were the blood sampling points. The input for sequencing was CD4+ or CD8+ T cells sorted from blood, taken in a trial of the OX40 agonist ivuxolimab. The V call is TRBV7-9, the J call TRBJ2-5; D not certain. The source is an adult with an advanced solid tumor such as melanoma, head and neck, liver or kidney cancer. Here the CDR3 DNA reads TGTGCCAGCAGGGTTGGAGAGACCCAGTACTTC. Its protein product is CASRVGETQYF.